This T cell receptor (beta chain) was sequenced during a study of blood T cell repertoires in COVID-19. Study-level background: Material from acute and convalescent COVID-19 was sourced from the United States, Italy and Spain. Nucleic acid was either cDNA or gDNA, and it came from T cells, B-cell-depleted T cells, or PBMCs.

Authors' data handling: Quantification of nucleated cells was approximated via reference gene primer amplification. Assay used: immunoSEQ multiplex PCR; TCRdb lists only in-frame clones, some missing. That table furnishes V, J and clone size, whereas the DNA furnished D and trimming. The sample lists more than 200,000 clones; approximately 91% were seen once. In germline, CDR1 is SGHTA, CDR2 FQGNSA. Trimming took 4 bases from V and 5 from J; bases not matched to a gene: 13. The CDR3 runs 18 residues. The source is an older woman with acute or convalescent COVID-19. Material: peripheral blood. The chain couples TRBV7-2 to TRBJ2-5; 13 bases align to TRBD2. This chain's CDR3 is CASSSSSRLAGGQETQYF. In nucleotides, the CDR3 is TGTGCCAGCAGCTCCTCCTCGAGACTAGCGGGAGGTCAGGAGACCCAGTACTTC.